The 2 T cell receptor beta chains below come from one sample, sequenced in a study of T cell repertoires in cytomegalovirus infection. TCRdb called the reads again in MiXCR, with one record for every CDR3 protein. The table has hundreds of thousands of distinct CDR3 sequences, around 35% seen once. The antigens for these receptors are not known. The sample was cultured PBMCs, taken from culture after CMV antigen stimulation. The source of these receptors is a human donor in good health (CMV status not recorded). Some clones in this sample may be carry-over from other donors' samples.

This clonotype was found a few times. The rearrangement joins TRBV7-6 to TRBJ2-1; 9 bases align to TRBD2. CDR1 SGHVS and CDR2 FNYEAQ come from the germline V gene. V lost 5 bases and J lost 4; bases outside the gene matches: 15. The CDR3 sequence is 18 residues long. CDR3 DNA: TGTGCCAGCAGCGGGTTGCGGGGGAAAGCGGGGGGTTACAATGAGCAGTTCTTC. The encoded protein is CASSGLRGKAGGYNEQFF.

In its sample, this clonotype was seen a few times. The chain links TRBV4-1 to TRBJ2-1; perhaps D is TRBD1 or TRBD2 (5 bases each). This CDR3 has 12 residues. V dropped 1 base and J dropped 8 bases, with 6 bases sitting between them. Germline CDR1 MGHRA, CDR2 YSYEKL. As DNA, the CDR3 is TGCGCCAGCAGCCAAGCGGGGCATGAGCAGTTCTTC. Protein: CASSQAGHEQFF.